A selection of T cell receptor beta chains follows, all from one sample in a study of cytomegalovirus exposure and HLA in healthy donors. This table comes from immunoSEQ multiplex PCR, and its TCRdb copy is limited to in-frame clones, with some not included. The sample includes about 150,000 clones, about 80% of them seen just once. The sequenced material came from PBMCs. All receptors derive from a man younger than 45 in good health and CMV-seropositive. Each CDR3 is given with its conserved first and last residue. A D gene is named only where the DNA matches it firmly. Size is omitted from some rows. Given values are once, few, many or a class for expanded clones.

v_gene: TRBV5-1; abundance: few; j_gene: TRBJ2-5; d_gene: TRBD1; CDR3aa: CASSPRDRETQYF; CDR3nt: TGCGCCAGCAGCCCCCGGGACAGGGAGACCCAGTACTTC
v_gene: TRBV27; abundance: .; j_gene: TRBJ1-2; d_gene: .; CDR3aa: CASSLSTREGYGYTF; CDR3nt: TGTGCCAGCAGTTTATCGACGCGAGAGGGCTATGGCTACACCTTC
v_gene: TRBV6-5; abundance: .; j_gene: TRBJ1-2; d_gene: .; CDR3aa: CASSFRPGTNYGYTF; CDR3nt: TGTGCCAGCAGTTTCAGGCCTGGGACAAACTATGGCTACACCTTC
v_gene: TRBV19; abundance: .; j_gene: TRBJ2-3; d_gene: .; CDR3aa: CASSISRLTRTDTQYF; CDR3nt: TGTGCCAGTAGTATAAGTCGTCTAACCCGCACAGATACGCAGTATTTT
v_gene: TRBV4-1; abundance: once; j_gene: TRBJ1-2; d_gene: .; CDR3aa: CASSQSPLGFYGYTF; CDR3nt: TGCGCCAGCAGCCAATCGCCCCTAGGCTTCTATGGCTACACCTTC
v_gene: TRBV5-4; abundance: .; j_gene: TRBJ2-5; d_gene: .; CDR3aa: CASSLGLVETQYF; CDR3nt: TGTGCCAGCAGCTTGGGCCTAGTGGAGACCCAGTACTTC
v_gene: TRBV19; abundance: .; j_gene: TRBJ1-2; d_gene: TRBD1; CDR3aa: CASRISGQGGYTF; CDR3nt: TGTGCCAGTAGGATATCAGGACAGGGAGGCTACACCTTC
v_gene: TRBV2; abundance: .; j_gene: TRBJ2-2; d_gene: TRBD2; CDR3aa: CAVFPQLAGPGELFF; CDR3nt: TGTGCCGTCTTTCCCCAACTAGCGGGACCCGGGGAGCTGTTTTTT
v_gene: TRBV5-1; abundance: medium-sized; j_gene: TRBJ2-7; d_gene: .; CDR3aa: CASSPTQGAYEQYF; CDR3nt: TGCGCCAGCAGCCCGACACAGGGAGCCTACGAGCAGTACTTC
v_gene: TRBV27; abundance: once; j_gene: TRBJ1-1; d_gene: TRBD1; CDR3aa: CASSSLGQGRFDTEAFF; CDR3nt: TGTGCCAGCAGCTCACTGGGACAGGGACGTTTCGACACTGAAGCTTTCTTT
v_gene: TRBV9; abundance: .; j_gene: TRBJ2-3; d_gene: TRBD2; CDR3aa: CASSVGRGGVSDTQYF; CDR3nt: TGTGCCAGCAGCGTAGGTCGGGGGGGCGTGTCAGATACGCAGTATTTT
v_gene: TRBV11-2; abundance: .; j_gene: TRBJ1-1; d_gene: TRBD1; CDR3aa: CASSPRQGLNTEAFF; CDR3nt: TGTGCCAGCAGCCCGCGACAGGGCCTGAACACTGAAGCTTTCTTT